This TCR beta chain was recorded in a study of control samples from healthy donors and cancer patients. Profiling relied on immunoSEQ multiplex PCR, and the TCRdb table lists in-frame clones only, not all of them. This table holds 75,000 to 90,000 clones, approximately 86% found once. This clone was seen once. The CDR3 length is 15 residues. The junction had 3 bases not matched to a gene; V was cut back by 6 bases and J by 0 bases. The germline CDR1 and CDR2 sequences are MNHEY and SVGAGI. This TCR was recovered from a man aged 25 to 45 in good health. J is TRBJ2-2 and V is TRBV6-5; TRBD1 matches 8 bases. Sequenced: blood. The CDR3 region has the DNA TGTGCCAGCAGGGGGACAGGTTCGAACACCGGGGAGCTGTTTTTT. This sequence encodes CASRGTGSNTGELFF.